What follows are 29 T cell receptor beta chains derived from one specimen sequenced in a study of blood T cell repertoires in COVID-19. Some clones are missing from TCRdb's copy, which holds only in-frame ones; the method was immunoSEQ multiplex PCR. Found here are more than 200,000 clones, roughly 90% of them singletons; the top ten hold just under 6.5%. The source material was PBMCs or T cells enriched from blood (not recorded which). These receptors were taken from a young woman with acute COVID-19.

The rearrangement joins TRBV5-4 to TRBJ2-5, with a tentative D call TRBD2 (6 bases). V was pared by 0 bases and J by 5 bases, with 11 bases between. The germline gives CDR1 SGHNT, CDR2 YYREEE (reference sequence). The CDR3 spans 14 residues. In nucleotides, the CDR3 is TGTGCCAGCAGCTTGGAGGTTCGGGGGGAGACCCAGTACTTC. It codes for CASSLEVRGETQYF.

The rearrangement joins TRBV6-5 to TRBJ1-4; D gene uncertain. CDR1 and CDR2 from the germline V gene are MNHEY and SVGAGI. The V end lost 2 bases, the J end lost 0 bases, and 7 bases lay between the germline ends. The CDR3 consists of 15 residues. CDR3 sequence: CASSYGGSTNEKLFF. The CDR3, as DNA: TGTGCCAGCAGTTACGGAGGGTCAACTAATGAAAAACTGTTTTTT.

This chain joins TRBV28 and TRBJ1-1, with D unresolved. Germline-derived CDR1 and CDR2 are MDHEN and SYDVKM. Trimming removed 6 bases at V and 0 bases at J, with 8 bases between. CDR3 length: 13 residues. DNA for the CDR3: TGTGCCAGCAGAATCAGTTTGAACACTGAAGCTTTCTTT. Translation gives CASRISLNTEAFF.

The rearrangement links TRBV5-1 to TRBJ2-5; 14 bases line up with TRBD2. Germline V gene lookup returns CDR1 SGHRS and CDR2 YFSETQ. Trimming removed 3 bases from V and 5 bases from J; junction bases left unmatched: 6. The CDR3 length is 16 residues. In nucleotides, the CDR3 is TGCGCCAGCAGCTCCGGACTAGCGGGAGGACGCGAGACCCAGTACTTC. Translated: CASSSGLAGGRETQYF.

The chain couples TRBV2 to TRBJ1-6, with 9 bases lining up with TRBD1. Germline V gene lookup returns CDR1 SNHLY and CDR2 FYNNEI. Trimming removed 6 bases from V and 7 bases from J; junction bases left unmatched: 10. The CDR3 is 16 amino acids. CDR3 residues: CASRLTQGAGNSPLHF. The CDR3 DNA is TGTGCCAGCAGGCTCACACAGGGGGCAGGGAATTCACCCCTCCACTTT.

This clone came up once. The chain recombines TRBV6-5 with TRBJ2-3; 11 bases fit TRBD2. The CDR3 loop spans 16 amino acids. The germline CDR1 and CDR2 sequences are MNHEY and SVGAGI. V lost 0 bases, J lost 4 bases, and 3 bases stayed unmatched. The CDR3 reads CASSYSQLAGADTQYF. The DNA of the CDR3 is TGTGCCAGCAGTTACTCGCAACTAGCGGGGGCAGATACGCAGTATTTT.

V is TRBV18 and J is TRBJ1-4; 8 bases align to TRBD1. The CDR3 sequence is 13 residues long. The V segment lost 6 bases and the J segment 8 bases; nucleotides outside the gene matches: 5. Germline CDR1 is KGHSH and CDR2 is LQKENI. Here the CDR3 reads CASSPGQEEKLFF. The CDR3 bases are TGTGCCAGCTCCCCGGGACAGGAGGAAAAACTGTTTTTT. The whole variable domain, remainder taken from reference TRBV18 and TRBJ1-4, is NAGVMQNPRHLVRRRGQEARLRCSPMKGHSHVYWYRQLPEEGLKFMVYLQKENIIDESGMPKERFSAEFPKEGPSILRIQQVVRGDSAAYFCASSPGQEEKLFFGSGTQLSVL.

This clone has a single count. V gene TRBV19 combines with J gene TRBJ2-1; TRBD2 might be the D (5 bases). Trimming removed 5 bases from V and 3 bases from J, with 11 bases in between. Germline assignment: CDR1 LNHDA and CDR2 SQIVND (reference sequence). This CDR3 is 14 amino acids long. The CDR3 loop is CASSPETIYNEQFF. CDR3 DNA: TGTGCCAGTAGTCCTGAGACTATCTACAATGAGCAGTTCTTC.

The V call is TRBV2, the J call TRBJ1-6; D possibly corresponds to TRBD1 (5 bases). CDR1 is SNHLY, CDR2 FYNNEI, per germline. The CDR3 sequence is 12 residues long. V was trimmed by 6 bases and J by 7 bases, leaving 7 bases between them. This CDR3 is CASSTGNSPLHF. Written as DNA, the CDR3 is TGTGCCAGCAGCACAGGCAATTCACCCCTCCACTTT.

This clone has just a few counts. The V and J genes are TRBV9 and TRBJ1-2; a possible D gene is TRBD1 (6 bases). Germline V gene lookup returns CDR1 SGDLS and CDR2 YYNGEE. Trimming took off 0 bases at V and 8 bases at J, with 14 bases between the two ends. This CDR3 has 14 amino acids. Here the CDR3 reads CASSVGAGDRGYTF. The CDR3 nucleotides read TGTGCCAGCAGCGTAGGGGCAGGGGATAGGGGCTACACCTTC.

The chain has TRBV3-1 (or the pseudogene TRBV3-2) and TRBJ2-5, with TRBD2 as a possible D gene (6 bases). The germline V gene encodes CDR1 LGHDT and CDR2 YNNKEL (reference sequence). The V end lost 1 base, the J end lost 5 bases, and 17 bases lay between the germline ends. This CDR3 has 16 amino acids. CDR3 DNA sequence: TGTGCCAGCAGCCAAGGGACGCGGGACTTAGGGGAGACCCAGTACTTC. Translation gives CASSQGTRDLGETQYF.

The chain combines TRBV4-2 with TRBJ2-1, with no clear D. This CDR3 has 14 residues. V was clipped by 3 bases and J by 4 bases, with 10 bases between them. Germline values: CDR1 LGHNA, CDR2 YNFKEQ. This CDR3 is CASSHDITYNEQFF. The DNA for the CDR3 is TGTGCCAGCAGCCACGACATTACGTACAATGAGCAGTTCTTC.

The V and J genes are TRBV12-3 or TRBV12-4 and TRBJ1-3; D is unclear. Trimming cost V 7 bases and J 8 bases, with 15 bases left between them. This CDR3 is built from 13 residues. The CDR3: CASTLAGSDTIYF. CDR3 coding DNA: TGTGCCAGCACCCTTGCGGGGTCTGACACCATATATTTT.

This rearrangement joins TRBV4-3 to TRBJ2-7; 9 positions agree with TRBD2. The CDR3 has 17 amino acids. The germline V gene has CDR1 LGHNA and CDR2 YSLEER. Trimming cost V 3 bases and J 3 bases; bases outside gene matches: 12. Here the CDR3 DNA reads TGCGCCAGCAGCCAGGCCTTTAGCGGGAGTCTGTTCTACGAGCAGTACTTC. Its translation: CASSQAFSGSLFYEQYF.

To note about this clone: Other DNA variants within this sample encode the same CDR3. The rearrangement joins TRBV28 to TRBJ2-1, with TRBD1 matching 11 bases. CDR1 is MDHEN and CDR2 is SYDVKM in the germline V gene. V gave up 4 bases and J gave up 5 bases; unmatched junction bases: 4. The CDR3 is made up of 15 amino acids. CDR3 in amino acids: CASSSPGQGDNEQFF. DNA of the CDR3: TGTGCCAGCAGTTCCCCGGGACAGGGGGACAATGAGCAGTTCTTC. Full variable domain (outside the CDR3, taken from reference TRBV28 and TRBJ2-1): DVKVTQSSRYLVKRTGEKVFLECVQDMDHENMFWYRQDPGLGLRLIYFSYDVKMKEKGDIPEGYSVSREKKERFSLILESASTNQTSMYLCASSSPGQGDNEQFFGPGTRLTVL.

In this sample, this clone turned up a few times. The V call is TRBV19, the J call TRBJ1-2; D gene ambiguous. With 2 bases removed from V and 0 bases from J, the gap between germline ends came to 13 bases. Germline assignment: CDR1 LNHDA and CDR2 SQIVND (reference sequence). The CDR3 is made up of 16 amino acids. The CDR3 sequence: CASSILGEESNYGYTF. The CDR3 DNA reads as TGTGCCAGTAGTATATTGGGAGAAGAGTCTAACTATGGCTACACCTTC. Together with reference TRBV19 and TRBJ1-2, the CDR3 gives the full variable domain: DGGITQSPKYLFRKEGQNVTLSCEQNLNHDAMYWYRQDPGQGLRLIYYSQIVNDFQKGDIAEGYSVSREKKESFPLTVTSAQKNPTAFYLCASSILGEESNYGYTFGSGTRLTVV.

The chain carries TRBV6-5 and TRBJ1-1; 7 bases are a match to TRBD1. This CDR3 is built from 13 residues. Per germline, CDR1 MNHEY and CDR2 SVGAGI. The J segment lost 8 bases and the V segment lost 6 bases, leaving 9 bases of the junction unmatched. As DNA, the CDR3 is TGTGCCAGCAGGACAGGGATAGGGGGAGAAGCTTTCTTT. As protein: CASRTGIGGEAFF.

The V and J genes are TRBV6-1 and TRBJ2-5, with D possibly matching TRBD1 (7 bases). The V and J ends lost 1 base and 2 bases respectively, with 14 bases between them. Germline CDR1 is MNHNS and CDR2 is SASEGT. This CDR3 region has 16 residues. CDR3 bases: TGTGCCAGCAGTGAAGGGAGGGGGCAGGGACAAGAGACCCAGTACTTC. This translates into CASSEGRGQGQETQYF.

CDR3 in amino acids: CATSDSGHLQETQYF. CDR3 coding DNA: TGTGCCACCAGTGATTCGGGACACCTACAAGAGACCCAGTACTTC. The chain employs TRBV24-1 and TRBJ2-5; weak D call: TRBD1 (6 bases). The CDR3 has 15 amino acids. CDR1 KGHDR and CDR2 SFDVKD come from the germline V gene. V was pared by 2 bases and J by 2 bases, with 11 bases between.

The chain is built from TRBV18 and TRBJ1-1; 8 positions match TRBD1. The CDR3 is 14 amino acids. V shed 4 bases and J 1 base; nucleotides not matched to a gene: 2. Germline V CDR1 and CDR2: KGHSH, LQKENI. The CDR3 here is CASSLGQGNTEAFF. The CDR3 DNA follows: TGTGCCAGCTCACTTGGACAGGGGAACACTGAAGCTTTCTTT.

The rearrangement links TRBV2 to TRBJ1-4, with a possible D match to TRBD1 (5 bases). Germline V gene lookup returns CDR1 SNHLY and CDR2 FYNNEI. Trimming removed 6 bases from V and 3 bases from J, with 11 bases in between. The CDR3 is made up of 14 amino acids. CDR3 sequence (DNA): TGTGCCAGCAGACAGGCGGCAGCTAATGAAAAACTGTTTTTT. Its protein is CASRQAAANEKLFF.

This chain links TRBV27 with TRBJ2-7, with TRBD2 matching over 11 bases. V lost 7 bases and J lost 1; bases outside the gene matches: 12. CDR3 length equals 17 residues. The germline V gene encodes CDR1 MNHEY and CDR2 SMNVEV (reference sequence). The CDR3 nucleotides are TGTGCCAGCAAACTACAGGGGACTAGCGGAAGGTCCTACGAGCAGTACTTC. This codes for CASKLQGTSGRSYEQYF.

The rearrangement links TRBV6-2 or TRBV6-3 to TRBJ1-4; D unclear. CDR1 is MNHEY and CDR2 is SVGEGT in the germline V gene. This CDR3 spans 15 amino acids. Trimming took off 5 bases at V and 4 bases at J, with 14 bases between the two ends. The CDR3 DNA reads TGTGCCAGCAGTACCAAAGAGGGCCTTAATGAAAAACTGTTTTTT. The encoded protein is CASSTKEGLNEKLFF.

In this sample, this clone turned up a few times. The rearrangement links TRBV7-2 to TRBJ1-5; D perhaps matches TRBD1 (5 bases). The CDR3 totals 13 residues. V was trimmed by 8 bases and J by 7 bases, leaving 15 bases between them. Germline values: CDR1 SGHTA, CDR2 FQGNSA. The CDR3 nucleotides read TGTGCCAGCCGTCTTGGGGCCGGGCAGCCCCAGCATTTT. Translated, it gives CASRLGAGQPQHF.

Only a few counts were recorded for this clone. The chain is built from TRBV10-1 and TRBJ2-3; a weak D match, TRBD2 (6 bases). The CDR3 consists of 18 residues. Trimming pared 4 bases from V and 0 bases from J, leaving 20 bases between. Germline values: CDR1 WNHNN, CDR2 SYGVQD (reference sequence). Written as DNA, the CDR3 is TGCGCCAGCAGTGGTTGGTCGGGGGAACTAACTAGCACAGATACGCAGTATTTT. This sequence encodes CASSGWSGELTSTDTQYF.

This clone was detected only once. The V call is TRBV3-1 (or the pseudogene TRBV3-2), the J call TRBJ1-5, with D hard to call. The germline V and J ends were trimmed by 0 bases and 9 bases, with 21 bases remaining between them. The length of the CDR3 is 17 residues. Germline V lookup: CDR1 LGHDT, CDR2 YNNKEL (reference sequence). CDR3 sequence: CASSQDPPGLGFSPQHF. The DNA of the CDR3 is TGTGCCAGCAGCCAAGATCCTCCCGGGTTGGGTTTCTCGCCCCAGCATTTT.

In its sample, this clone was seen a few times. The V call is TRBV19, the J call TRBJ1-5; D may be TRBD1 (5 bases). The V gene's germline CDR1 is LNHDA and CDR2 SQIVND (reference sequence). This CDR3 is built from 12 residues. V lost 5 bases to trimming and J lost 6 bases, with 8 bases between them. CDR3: CASSGGGQPQHF. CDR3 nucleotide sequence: TGTGCCAGTAGTGGGGGGGGTCAGCCCCAGCATTTT.

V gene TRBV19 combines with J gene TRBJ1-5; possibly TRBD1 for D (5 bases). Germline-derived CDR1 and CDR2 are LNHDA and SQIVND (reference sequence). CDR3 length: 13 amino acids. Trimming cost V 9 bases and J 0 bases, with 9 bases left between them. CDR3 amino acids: CASRQLSNQPQHF. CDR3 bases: TGTGCCAGCCGACAGCTTAGCAATCAGCCCCAGCATTTT.

The CDR3 DNA reads as TGTGCCAGCAGCTTTGGACTAGCGGGGAGTATGAACACCGGGGAGCTGTTTTTT. Translating it yields CASSFGLAGSMNTGELFF. The gene calls are TRBV7-6 and TRBJ2-2; 12 bases agree with TRBD2. The CDR3 length is 18 residues. The V and J ends lost 3 bases and 1 base, in that order; junction bases with no gene match: 6. Germline CDR1 SGHVS, CDR2 FNYEAQ.